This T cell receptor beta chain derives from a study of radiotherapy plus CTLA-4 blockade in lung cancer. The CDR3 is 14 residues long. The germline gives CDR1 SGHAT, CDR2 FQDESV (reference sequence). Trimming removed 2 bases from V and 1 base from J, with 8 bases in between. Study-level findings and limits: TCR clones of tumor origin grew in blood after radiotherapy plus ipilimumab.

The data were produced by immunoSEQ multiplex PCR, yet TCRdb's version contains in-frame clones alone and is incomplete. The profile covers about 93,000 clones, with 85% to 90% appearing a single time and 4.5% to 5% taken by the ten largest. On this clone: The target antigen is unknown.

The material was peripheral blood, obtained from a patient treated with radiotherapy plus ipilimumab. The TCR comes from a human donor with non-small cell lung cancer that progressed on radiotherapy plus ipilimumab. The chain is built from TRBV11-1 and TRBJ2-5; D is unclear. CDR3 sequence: CASSLRKIQETQYF. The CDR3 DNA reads TGTGCCAGCAGCTTAAGGAAAATCCAAGAGACCCAGTACTTC.